This entry lists 13 T cell receptor beta chains sequenced from one sample in a study of molecular identifiers for immune sequencing clone quantification. TCRdb recomputed calls from the PCR reads with MiXCR, one row per CDR3 protein. The table shows about 640,000 distinct CDR3 sequences, with 15% to 20% occurring only once. The sample consisted of naive CD8+ T cells from blood, with Jurkat cell RNA spiked in. The subset denotes: FACS-sorted CD8+CD4-CCR7+CD45RA+ naive T cells. The receptors derive from a human donor in good health. Some libraries in this study had Jurkat cell RNA spiked in.

The sample holds many counts of this clonotype. J is TRBJ2-6 and V is TRBV9; weak D call: TRBD1 (6 bases). CDR1 is SGDLS and CDR2 is YYNGEE in the germline V gene. The CDR3 runs 19 residues. Deletions cut 4 bases from V and 2 bases from J, with 22 bases between. CDR3 bases: TGTGCCAGCAGCCCACCCTCGACAGGAAATATGGCTGGGGCCAACGTCCTGACTTTC. This sequence encodes CASSPPSTGNMAGANVLTF.

This clonotype turned up a few times. The CDR3 loop is CASSPGRSSYNEQFF. CDR3 nucleotides: TGCGCCAGCAGCCCCGGGAGGAGCTCCTACAATGAGCAGTTCTTC. The V and J genes are TRBV4-3 and TRBJ2-1, with TRBD2 identical over 7 bases. The CDR3 totals 15 residues. Germline V gene lookup returns CDR1 LGHNA and CDR2 YSLEER. Trimming cost V 4 bases and J 0 bases; bases outside gene matches: 3.

Remarks on this clonotype: This may be a read error, as it is one base from a much larger clone. The V and J genes are TRBV15 and TRBJ2-7; tentative D call: TRBD2 (5 bases). The germline V and J ends were trimmed by 3 bases and 6 bases, with 15 bases remaining between them. The CDR3 contains 14 residues. CDR1 LNHNV and CDR2 YYDKDF come from the germline V gene (reference sequence). CDR3: CATSSGESRCEQYF. The CDR3 DNA sequence: TGTGCCACCAGCAGCGGGGAAAGCCGCTGCGAGCAGTACTTC.

This clonotype showed up many times. The rearrangement uses TRBV6-2 or TRBV6-3 and TRBJ1-2; D uncertain. Germline V CDR1 and CDR2: MNHEY, SVGEGT. The CDR3 runs to 14 residues. Trimming stripped 7 bases from V and 2 bases from J, with 14 bases between. The CDR3 nucleotides are TGTGCCAGCACTTTACCGGCCCAGAACTATGGCTACACCTTC. The encoded protein is CASTLPAQNYGYTF.

Comments on this clonotype: A much larger clone lies a single base off, so this may be a read error. The chain joins TRBV19 to TRBJ2-7; D remains unclear. This CDR3 comprises 14 residues. Per germline, CDR1 LNHDA and CDR2 SQIVND (reference sequence). For the CDR3, the DNA is TGTGCCAGTAGTATATTGTTTCAGCACTACGAGCAGTGCTTC. Residues: CASSILFQHYEQCF.

As for this clonotype: One end of the junction does not line up with germline, which may come from a read error. This chain uses TRBV6-2 or TRBV6-3 with TRBJ2-1; no clear D. The CDR3 extends over 16 amino acids. CDR1 and CDR2 from the germline V gene are MNHEY and SVGEGT. The CDR3 region is CASSCSTVSSYNEQFF. CDR3 bases: TGTGCCAGCAGTTGCTCGACTGTAAGCTCCTACAATGAACAGTTCTTC.

This clonotype has ten or more counts. The chain links TRBV19 to TRBJ2-2, with 12 bases lining up with TRBD2. The CDR3 spans 19 residues. Germline V gene sequence: CDR1 LNHDA, CDR2 SQIVND (reference sequence). The ends lost 5 bases at V and 2 bases at J; junction bases unmatched: 12. The CDR3 DNA sequence: TGTGCCAGTAGTTCCCCAGCTAGCGGGAGGGCCGTCAACACCGGGGAGCTGTTTTTT. It translates to CASSSPASGRAVNTGELFF. Full variable domain (rest looked up from reference TRBV19 and TRBJ2-2): DGGITQSPKYLFRKEGQNVTLSCEQNLNHDAMYWYRQDPGQGLRLIYYSQIVNDFQKGDIAEGYSVSREKKESFPLTVTSAQKNPTAFYLCASSSPASGRAVNTGELFFGEGSRLTVL.

With regard to this clonotype: A much larger clone lies one base from this, so it may be a read error. The chain recombines TRBV19 with TRBJ2-1; D could derive from TRBD1 or TRBD2 (5 bases each). Trimming took 5 bases from V and 6 from J, leaving 17 bases between them. The CDR3 sequence is 15 residues long. The germline V gene has CDR1 LNHDA and CDR2 SQIVND (reference sequence). This CDR3 reads CASSEAPGPSNEQFF. The CDR3 DNA reads as TGTGCCAGTAGTGAGGCACCGGGACCCAGCAATGAGCAGTTCTTC. Full variable domain (remainder filled in from reference TRBV19 and TRBJ2-1): DGGITQSPKYLFRKEGQNVTLSCEQNLNHDAMYWYRQDPGQGLRLIYYSQIVNDFQKGDIAEGYSVSREKKESFPLTVTSAQKNPTAFYLCASSEAPGPSNEQFFGPGTRLTVL.

Ten or more counts support this clonotype. This rearrangement joins TRBV28 to TRBJ2-3; 10 nucleotides line up with TRBD2. The CDR3 runs to 16 residues. Germline V gives CDR1 MDHEN, CDR2 SYDVKM. Trimming at V came to 6 bases and at J to 4 bases, leaving 10 bases not matched to a gene. CDR3 nucleotides: TGTGCCAGCAGGCTAGCGGGAGATCTTAACCCAGATACGCAGTATTTT. Translating it yields CASRLAGDLNPDTQYF. The variable domain in full, with the rest retrieved from reference TRBV28 and TRBJ2-3, is DVKVTQSSRYLVKRTGEKVFLECVQDMDHENMFWYRQDPGLGLRLIYFSYDVKMKEKGDIPEGYSVSREKKERFSLILESASTNQTSMYLCASRLAGDLNPDTQYFGPGTRLTVL.

This clonotype was found a few times. CDR3 sequence (DNA): TGTGCCAGCAGTTTCATAGGGACAGGGATCTCCTACGAGCAGTACTTC. This translates into CASSFIGTGISYEQYF. The V and J genes are TRBV27 and TRBJ2-7; 9 nucleotides agree with TRBD1. The V and J ends lost 3 bases and 0 bases, in that order; junction bases with no gene match: 6. The CDR3 sequence is 16 residues long. CDR1 is MNHEY, CDR2 SMNVEV, per germline (reference sequence).

Notes on this clonotype: A much larger clone sits a single nucleotide away, making a read error possible. No DNA is shown, since the ends of the CDR3 on it are uncertain; the CDR3 is the one TCRdb lists. This chain joins TRBV6-6 and TRBJ2-2; the DNA was not compared with TRBD1, the D call given in the table. Germline lookup yields CDR1 MNHNY and CDR2 SVGAGI (reference sequence). The CDR3 spans 14 amino acids, including both terminal residues. The CDR3: CASSWARGAGELSF.

This clonotype came up many times. V and J are TRBV9 and TRBJ2-3; 7 bases are a match to TRBD2. There are 18 residues in the CDR3. J lost 2 bases, V lost 0 bases, and 12 bases had no gene match. Germline V gene sequence: CDR1 SGDLS, CDR2 YYNGEE. For the CDR3, the DNA is TGTGCCAGCAGCGTAGCAGGTCTGGCTACTAGCGTCACAGATACGCAGTATTTT. Its translation is CASSVAGLATSVTDTQYF. Variable domain in full (rest from reference TRBV9 and TRBJ2-3): DSGVTQTPKHLITATGQRVTLRCSPRSGDLSVYWYQQSLDQGLQFLIQYYNGEERAKGNILERFSAQQFPDLHSELNLSSLELGDSALYFCASSVAGLATSVTDTQYFGPGTRLTVL.

This clonotype showed up just a few times. This chain joins TRBV12-3 or TRBV12-4 and TRBJ2-1, with TRBD1 identical over 9 bases. The CDR3 spans 11 residues. The ends lost 6 bases at V and 15 bases at J; junction bases unmatched: 6. The CDR3 region is CASSIGTGWFF. CDR3 nucleotide sequence: TGTGCCAGCAGCATCGGGACAGGGTGGTTCTTC.